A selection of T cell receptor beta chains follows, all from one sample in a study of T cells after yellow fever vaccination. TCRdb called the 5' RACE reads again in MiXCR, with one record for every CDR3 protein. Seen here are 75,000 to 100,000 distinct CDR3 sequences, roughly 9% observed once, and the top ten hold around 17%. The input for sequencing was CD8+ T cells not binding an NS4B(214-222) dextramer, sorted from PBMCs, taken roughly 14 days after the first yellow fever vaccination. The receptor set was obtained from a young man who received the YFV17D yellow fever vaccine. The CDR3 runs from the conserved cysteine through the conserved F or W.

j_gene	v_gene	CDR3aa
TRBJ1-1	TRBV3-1	CASTPGGRWTEAFF
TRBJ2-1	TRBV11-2	CASSLILEGGNEQFF
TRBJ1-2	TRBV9	CASSVGQFETGYTF
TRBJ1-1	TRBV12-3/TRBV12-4	CASSPSGLSRDTEAFF
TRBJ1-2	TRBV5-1	CASSLGADNYGYTF
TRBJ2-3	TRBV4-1	CASSQALYGLSSGGRTDTQYF
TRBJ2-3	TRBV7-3	CASSTGTSGGADTQYF
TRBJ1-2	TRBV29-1	CSVAPTRGEGLYGYTF
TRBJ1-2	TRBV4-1	CASSQVGTEAYGYTF
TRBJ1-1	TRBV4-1	CASSQAQDGNTEAFF
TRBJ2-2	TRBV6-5	CASSYFLGGANTGELFF
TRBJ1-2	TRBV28	CASSFNSLRYGYTF
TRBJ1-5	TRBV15	CATSRGSTGSQPQHF
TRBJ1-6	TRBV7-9	CASSPGGRGSPLHF
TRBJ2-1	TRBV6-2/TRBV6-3	CASSYWEGPSSYNEQFF
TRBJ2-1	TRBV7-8	CASSLEGRVGNEQFF
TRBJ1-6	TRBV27	CASSLGPSSSPLHF
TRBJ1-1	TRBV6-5	CASSYSDTEAFF
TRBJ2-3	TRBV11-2	CASTPQDSTDTQYF
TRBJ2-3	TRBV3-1	CASSQGPKGLGTDTQYF
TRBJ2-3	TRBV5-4	CASSLAGFEDTQYF
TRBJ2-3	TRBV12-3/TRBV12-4	CASSWTVNTQYF
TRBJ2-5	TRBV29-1	CSVEEGRRETQYF
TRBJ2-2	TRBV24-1	CATSETGEIAGELFF
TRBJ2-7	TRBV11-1	CASSSWSDRNSYEQYF
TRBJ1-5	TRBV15	CATSNVDRGPNQPQHF
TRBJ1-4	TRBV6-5	CASSYSVGRAVNEKLFF
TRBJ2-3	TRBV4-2	CASSQGAGGLGYSDTQYF
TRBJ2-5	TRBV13	CASSYLGQAGFGETQYF
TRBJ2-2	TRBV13	CASSLGRGEPGELFF
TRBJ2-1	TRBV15	CATSPTRDPTNNEQFF
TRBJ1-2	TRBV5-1	CATGHKPGQPGYGYTF
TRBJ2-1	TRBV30	CAWRTGTPYNEQFF
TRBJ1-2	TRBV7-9	CASSSNAQGAVYGYTF